The entry below gives a single T cell receptor (beta chain) sequence along with its context. This clonotype has only a few counts. Its recognized antigen is unknown. No qualities accompany the bases; no much larger clone lies one base away. This entry comes from a study of response to subunit inactivated influenza vaccine (dated 2018 in TCRdb). At the level of the whole study: Deep quantitative profiling of the T cell receptor repertoire was used in the study to follow responses to a trivalent subunit inactivated influenza vaccine.

Receptor libraries were prepared by RT-PCR. Sequenced using an Illumina HiSeq 2500. The raw public data were reprocessed by TCRdb itself: fastp quality trimming at Q25, MiXCR clonotype calling, in-frame beta chains only. Records with the same CDR3 protein are collapsed into one entry carrying the most frequent genes and DNA. This sample lists about 830,000 distinct CDR3 sequences; about a fifth were detected once. About a tenth of the sample is held by the ten biggest clonotypes. The full study reports these points: It was suggested by the authors that each seasonal influenza vaccination may recruit only a limited number of new T cells.

The cysteine opens and the phenylalanine closes a CDR3 of 14 amino acids. Here the CDR3 DNA is all that survives: 42 bases in frame from base 1. The germline V gene encodes CDR1 SGHRS and CDR2 YFSETQ. Trimmed from V: 5 bases; trimmed from J: 4 bases; junction bases lacking a gene match: 8. The starting material was PBMCs from blood, obtained less than 6 days after vaccination. This receptor was taken from a man in his fifties or sixties who received an inactivated influenza vaccine. Donor details come from another sample of the same person, matched by shared clones. This chain joins TRBV5-1 to TRBJ2-5; 7 bases in between match TRBD2. The CDR3 protein is CASSARTRGETQYF. At the DNA level, the sequence is TGCGCCAGCAGTGCCAGGACTAGGGGAGAGACCCAGTACTTC.